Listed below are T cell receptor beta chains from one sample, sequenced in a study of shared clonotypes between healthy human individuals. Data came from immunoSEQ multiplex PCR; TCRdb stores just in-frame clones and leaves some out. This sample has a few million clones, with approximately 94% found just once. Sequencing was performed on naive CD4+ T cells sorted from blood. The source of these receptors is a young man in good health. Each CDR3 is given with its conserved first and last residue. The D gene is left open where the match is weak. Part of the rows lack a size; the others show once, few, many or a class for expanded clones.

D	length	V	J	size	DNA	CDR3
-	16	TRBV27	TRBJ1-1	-	TGTGCCAGCAGTTTTGGGCGAATAGGGTGGGAGACTGAAGCTTTCTTT	CASSFGRIGWETEAFF
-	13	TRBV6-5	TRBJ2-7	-	TGTGCCAGCAGCCGACAGAGAACGTACGAGCAGTACTTC	CASSRQRTYEQYF
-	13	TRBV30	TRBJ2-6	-	TGTGCCTTAGACAGCTCTGGGGCCAACGTCCTGACTTTC	CALDSSGANVLTF
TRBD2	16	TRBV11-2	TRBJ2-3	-	TGTGCCAGCAGCTTTACTAGCGGGAGTGCCACAGATACGCAGTATTTT	CASSFTSGSATDTQYF
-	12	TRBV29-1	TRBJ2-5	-	TGCAGCGTTGCCCGGGCGGTCGGGTCCCAGTACTTC	CSVARAVGSQYF
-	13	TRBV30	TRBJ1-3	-	TGTGCCTGGAGCGCAAGTGTCCGGAACACCATATATTTT	CAWSASVRNTIYF
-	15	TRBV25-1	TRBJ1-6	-	TGTGCCAGCAGTGACGAGGGTCAGGGTAATTCACCCCTCCACTTT	CASSDEGQGNSPLHF
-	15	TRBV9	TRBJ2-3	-	TGTGCCAGCAGCGTAGAAAAGGGCCGGCGGGATACGCAGTATTTT	CASSVEKGRRDTQYF
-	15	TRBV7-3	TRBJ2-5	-	TGTGCCAGCAGCTTAATGGCGGGGAGCCAAGAGACCCAGTACTTC	CASSLMAGSQETQYF
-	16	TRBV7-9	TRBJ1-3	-	TGTGCCAGCAGCGCCCCCGGAACTACGAGGGGAAACACCATATATTTT	CASSAPGTTRGNTIYF
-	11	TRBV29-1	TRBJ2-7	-	TGCAGCGTCCGGCGGAACCACGAGCAGTACTTC	CSVRRNHEQYF
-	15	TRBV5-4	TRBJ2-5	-	TGTGCCAGCAGCTTGGACCCTAGCCCCCAAGAGACCCAGTACTTC	CASSLDPSPQETQYF
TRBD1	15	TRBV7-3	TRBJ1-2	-	TGTGCCAGCAGCTTAGAGGAGGGGGCCCACTATGGCTACACCTTC	CASSLEEGAHYGYTF
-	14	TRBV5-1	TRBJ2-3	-	TGCGCCAGCAGCTTGCCTCAACACACAGATACGCAGTATTTT	CASSLPQHTDTQYF
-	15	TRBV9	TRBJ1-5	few	TGTGCCAGCAGCGTAGATGGTTATAGCAATCAGCCCCAGCATTTT	CASSVDGYSNQPQHF
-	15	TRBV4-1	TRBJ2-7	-	TGCGCCAGCAGCCAAGATCGCCCAGGAACCTACGAGCAGTACTTC	CASSQDRPGTYEQYF
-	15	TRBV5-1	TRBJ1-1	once	TGCGCCAGCAGCTTACCCGGGACGGTGAACACTGAAGCTTTCTTT	CASSLPGTVNTEAFF
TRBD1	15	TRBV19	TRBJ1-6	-	TGTGCCAGTAGTTTCAACAGGGGTTGGAATTCACCCCTCCACTTT	CASSFNRGWNSPLHF